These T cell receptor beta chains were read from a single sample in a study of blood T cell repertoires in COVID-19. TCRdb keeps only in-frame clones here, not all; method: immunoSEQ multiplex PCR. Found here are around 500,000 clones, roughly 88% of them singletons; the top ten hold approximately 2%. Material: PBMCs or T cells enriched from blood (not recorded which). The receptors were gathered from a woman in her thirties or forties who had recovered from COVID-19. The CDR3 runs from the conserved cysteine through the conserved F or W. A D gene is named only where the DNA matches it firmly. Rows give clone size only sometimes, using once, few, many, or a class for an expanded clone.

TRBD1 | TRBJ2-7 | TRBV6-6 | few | TGTGCCAGCAGCCCACGACAGGGGGGCGCCTACGAGCAGTACTTC | CASSPRQGGAYEQYF
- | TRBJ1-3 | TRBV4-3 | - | TGCGCCAGCAGCCAAGACAGATTAAACTCTGGAAACACCATATATTTT | CASSQDRLNSGNTIYF
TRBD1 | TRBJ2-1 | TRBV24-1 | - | TGTGCCACCAGTGATTTACCCCCGACAGGGGGTAAGGACAATGAGCAGTTCTTC | CATSDLPPTGGKDNEQFF
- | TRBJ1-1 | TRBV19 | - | TGTGCCAGTAGTACACCAGAAGGGAGGGGCACTGAAGCTTTCTTT | CASSTPEGRGTEAFF
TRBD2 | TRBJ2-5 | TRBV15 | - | TGTGCCACCGGAAGGACTAGCGGGAGAACCCAGTACTTC | CATGRTSGRTQYF
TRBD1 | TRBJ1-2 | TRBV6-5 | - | TGTGCCAGCAGTCACTACAGGGGGGTGCCTTCTGGCTACACCTTC | CASSHYRGVPSGYTF
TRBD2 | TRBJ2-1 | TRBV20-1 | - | TGCAGTGCTAGTTGGGGACTAGCGGTTCATGAGCAGTTCTTC | CSASWGLAVHEQFF
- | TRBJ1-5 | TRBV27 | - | TGTGCCAGCAGTTTAAGTTGGCGTCCAGGGTACAATCAGCCCCAGCATTTT | CASSLSWRPGYNQPQHF
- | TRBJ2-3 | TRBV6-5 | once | TGTGCCAGCAGCTACCGCGCTAGCACAGATACGCAGTATTTT | CASSYRASTDTQYF
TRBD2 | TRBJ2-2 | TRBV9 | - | TGTGCCAGCAGCCCCCGGACTAGCGGTAACACCGGGGAGCTGTTTTTT | CASSPRTSGNTGELFF
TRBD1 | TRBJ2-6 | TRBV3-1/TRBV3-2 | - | TGTGCCAGCAGCGCGGGACAGGGCATCATCTCTGGGGCCAACGTCCTGACTTTC | CASSAGQGIISGANVLTF
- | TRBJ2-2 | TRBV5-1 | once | TGCGCCAGCAGCTTCGAAGTTTGGGGGGCCGGGGAGCTGTTTTTT | CASSFEVWGAGELFF
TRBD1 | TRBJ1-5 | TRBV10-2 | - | TGCGCCAGCAGTGAGACAGGGGGCTGGGATCAGCCCCAGCATTTT | CASSETGGWDQPQHF
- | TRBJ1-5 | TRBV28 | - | TGTGCCAGCAGTTCAGGGGAAGGGTATCAGCCCCAGCATTTT | CASSSGEGYQPQHF
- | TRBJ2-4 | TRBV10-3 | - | TGTGCCATCAGTGGAGGAAACATTCAGTACTTC | CAISGGNIQYF
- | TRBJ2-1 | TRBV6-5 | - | TGTGCCAGTATGACAGCTACCTACAATGAGCAGTTCTTC | CASMTATYNEQFF
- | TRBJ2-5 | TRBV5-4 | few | TGTGCCAGCAGCACCAAACAGGGCCTCCAAGAGACCCAGTACTTC | CASSTKQGLQETQYF
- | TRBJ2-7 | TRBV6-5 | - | TGTGCCAGCAGTTACTCGCCAGCCTACGAGCAGTACTTC | CASSYSPAYEQYF
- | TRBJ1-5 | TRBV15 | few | TGTGCCACCAGCAGAGACCTCTATAGCAATCAGCCCCAGCATTTT | CATSRDLYSNQPQHF
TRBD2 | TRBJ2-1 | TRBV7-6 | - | TGTGCCAGCAGCTCAGGACTAGCGGGACTTTTGGGGAATGAGCAGTTCTTC | CASSSGLAGLLGNEQFF
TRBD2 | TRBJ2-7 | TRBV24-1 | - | TGTGCCACCAGAAGGACACCGGGGGGAGAGCAGTACTTC | CATRRTPGGEQYF
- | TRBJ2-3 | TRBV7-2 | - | TGTGCCAGCAGCTTAGGGCAGTCCGATACGCAGTATTTT | CASSLGQSDTQYF
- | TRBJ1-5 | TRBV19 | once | TGTGCCAGTAGTATAGTAGCCAGGGAAAATCAGCCCCAGCATTTT | CASSIVARENQPQHF
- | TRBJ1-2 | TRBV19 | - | TGTGCCAGTGGAGATTACTATGGCTACACCTTC | CASGDYYGYTF
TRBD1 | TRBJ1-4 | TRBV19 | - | TGTGCCAGTAGTGCCCCGGGACAGGGGGGTGAAAAACTGTTTTTT | CASSAPGQGGEKLFF
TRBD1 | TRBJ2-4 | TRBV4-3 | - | TGCGCCAGCAGCCAAGATATCAGGGGGATAGGAAACATTCAGTACTTC | CASSQDIRGIGNIQYF
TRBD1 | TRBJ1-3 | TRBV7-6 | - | TGTGCCAGCAGCTTTACAGGGGGCGATGGAAACACCATATATTTT | CASSFTGGDGNTIYF
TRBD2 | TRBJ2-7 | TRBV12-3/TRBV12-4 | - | TGTGCCAGTTCAGCGGGAGCCTACGAGCAGTACTTC | CASSAGAYEQYF
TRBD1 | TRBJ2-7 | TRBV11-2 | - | TGTGCCAGCAAGAGGACAGGGGATTTCTACGAGCAGTACTTC | CASKRTGDFYEQYF
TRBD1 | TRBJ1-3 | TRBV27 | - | TGTGCCAGAATAAAGGGGGCAATAAGTCGTGGAAACACCATATATTTT | CARIKGAISRGNTIYF
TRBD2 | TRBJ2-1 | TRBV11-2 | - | TGTGCCAGCAGCTTAGATTCGGTCGGGAGGAACAATGAGCAGTTCTTC | CASSLDSVGRNNEQFF
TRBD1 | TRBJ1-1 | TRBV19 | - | TGTGCCAGTAGTATAGTTCCGGGACAGGGGTTTGGTGAAGCTTTCTTT | CASSIVPGQGFGEAFF
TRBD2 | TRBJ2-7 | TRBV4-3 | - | TGCGCCAGCAGCCAAAACGAGCGGGAGGCTGAGCAGTACTTC | CASSQNEREAEQYF
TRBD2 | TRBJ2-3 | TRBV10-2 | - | TGCGCCAGCAGTGAGTCCTCGGCGGGAGGCCGAACAGATACGCAGTATTTT | CASSESSAGGRTDTQYF
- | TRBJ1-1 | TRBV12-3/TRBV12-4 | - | TGTGCCAGCAGCCCGTCGGGGGGTGAAGCTTTCTTT | CASSPSGGEAFF
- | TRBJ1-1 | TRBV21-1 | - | TGTGCCAGCACCCCCAAACGGGGTATGAACACTGAAGCTTTCTTT | CASTPKRGMNTEAFF
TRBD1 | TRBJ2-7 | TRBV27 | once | TGTGCCAGCAGTTTGCTCGGGGACAGGCTTCTCTACGAGCAGTACTTC | CASSLLGDRLLYEQYF
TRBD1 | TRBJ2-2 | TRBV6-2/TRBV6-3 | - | TGTGCCAGCAGTTACAGGTTTCAGGGGGCGAACACCGGGGAGCTGTTTTTT | CASSYRFQGANTGELFF
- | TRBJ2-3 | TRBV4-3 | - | TGCGCCAGCAGCCAAGAAGCAGGATACACAGATACGCAGTATTTT | CASSQEAGYTDTQYF
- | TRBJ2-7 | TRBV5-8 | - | TGTGCCAGCAGCTCTTTCTACGAGCAGTACTTC | CASSSFYEQYF
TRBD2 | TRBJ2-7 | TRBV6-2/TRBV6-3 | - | TGTGCCAGCAGTTACCTTCAGCGGACTAGCGGGATCTACGAGCAGTACTTC | CASSYLQRTSGIYEQYF
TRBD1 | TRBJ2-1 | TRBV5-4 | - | TGTGCCAGCAGCTTGGACAGGGGGCTGTACAATGAGCAGTTCTTC | CASSLDRGLYNEQFF